The 25 T cell receptor beta chains given below trace back to one sample, sequenced in a study. Cells sorted as Tregs were CD4+, CD25+ and CD127-/low. TCRdb independently ran MiXCR on the 5' RACE reads; one entry per CDR3 protein. The sample yields 50,000 to 65,000 distinct CDR3 sequences, around 20% seen once. The specimen sequenced was tumor-infiltrating Tregs sorted from the breast tumor. The receptors originated from a female donor with breast cancer.

This clonotype was seen only a few times. The chain combines TRBV7-9 with TRBJ1-1; no definite D call. Germline V lookup: CDR1 SEHNR, CDR2 FQNEAQ (reference sequence). V lost 3 bases to trimming and J lost 5 bases, with 10 bases between them. The CDR3 has 13 amino acids. The CDR3 DNA is TGTGCCAGCAGCTTTAGCCCGGAAACTGAAGCTTTCTTT. Translating gives CASSFSPETEAFF.

The count of this clonotype is one. The V and J genes are TRBV28 and TRBJ1-4; D is unclear. CDR1 is MDHEN and CDR2 is SYDVKM in the germline V gene. The CDR3 sequence is 13 residues long. Trimming stripped 6 bases from V and 6 bases from J, with 11 bases between. CDR3 sequence (DNA): TGTGCCAGCAGGAGGATAAGTGATGAAAAACTGTTTTTT. This gives the protein CASRRISDEKLFF. The whole variable domain, remainder taken from reference TRBV28 and TRBJ1-4, is DVKVTQSSRYLVKRTGEKVFLECVQDMDHENMFWYRQDPGLGLRLIYFSYDVKMKEKGDIPEGYSVSREKKERFSLILESASTNQTSMYLCASRRISDEKLFFGSGTQLSVL.

The chain has TRBV30 and TRBJ1-1; D remains ambiguous. The V end lost 5 bases, the J end lost 1 base, and 11 bases lay between the germline ends. Germline V gene lookup returns CDR1 GTSNPN and CDR2 SVGIG (reference sequence). The CDR3 is made up of 13 amino acids. CDR3 residues: CAWEAGANTEAFF. In DNA form, the CDR3 reads TGTGCCTGGGAGGCAGGTGCGAACACTGAAGCTTTCTTT.

The chain couples TRBV10-2 to TRBJ2-2; 12 bases align to TRBD1. After removal of 6 bases from V and 6 bases from J, the junction contained 8 bases not matched to a gene. The CDR3 length is 16 residues. Per the germline V gene, CDR1 is WSHSY and CDR2 is SAAADI. DNA for the CDR3: TGCGCCAGCAGGGGGACAGGGGGCTTCTCAGCCGGGGAGCTGTTTTTT. It is translated as CASRGTGGFSAGELFF.

Only a few counts were recorded for this clonotype. The chain joins TRBV20-1 to TRBJ2-1; 13 nucleotides align to TRBD2. The CDR3 is made up of 15 amino acids. Per the germline V gene, CDR1 is DFQATT and CDR2 is SNEGSKA (reference sequence). V lost 5 bases to trimming and J lost 8 bases; unmatched junction nucleotides: 9. DNA for the CDR3: TGCAGTGCTCGAAATACAGGACTAGCGGGAGATGAGCAGTTCTTC. It translates to CSARNTGLAGDEQFF.

This chain connects TRBV29-1 to TRBJ1-5; D call uncertain. The germline V gene has CDR1 SQVTM and CDR2 ANQGSEA. Trimming took 3 bases from V and 6 from J, leaving 12 bases between them. This CDR3 has 13 residues. CDR3 sequence (DNA): TGCAGCGTTGAGTACGGGATAGGTCAGCCCCAGCATTTT. It is translated as CSVEYGIGQPQHF.

This clonotype was seen a single time. This could be a read error, since a much larger clone is one nucleotide away. The V call is TRBV20-1, the J call TRBJ1-6; D perhaps matches TRBD1 (5 bases). Per germline, CDR1 DFQATT and CDR2 SNEGSKA (reference sequence). CDR3 size: 14 residues. V lost 5 bases and J lost 7, with 15 bases in between. The chain's CDR3 is CSAGAGAGNSPLHF. The CDR3 nucleotides are TGCAGTGCTGGGGCCGGGGCAGGGAATTCACCCCTCCACTTT.

This clonotype has just a few counts. The chain recombines TRBV28 with TRBJ1-2; D unresolved. V shed 3 bases and J shed 5 bases, with 7 bases lying between them. The CDR3 has 12 residues. The germline gives CDR1 MDHEN, CDR2 SYDVKM. The CDR3 bases are TGTGCCAGCAGTTTGCGACATTATGGCTACACCTTC. It is translated as CASSLRHYGYTF.

The rearrangement links TRBV20-1 to TRBJ2-7; 10 positions agree with TRBD1. The CDR3 is made up of 13 amino acids. CDR1 is DFQATT and CDR2 is SNEGSKA in the germline V gene (reference sequence). The V gene end was trimmed by 5 bases and the J gene end by 4 bases; junction bases not matched to a gene: 5. In DNA, the CDR3 is TGCAGTGCTCGACGACAGGGGGCTTACGAGCAGTACTTC. Encoded protein: CSARRQGAYEQYF.

The sample holds many counts of this clonotype. The CDR3 coding sequence is TGTGCCAGCAGCCCTCAGACAGCTAACACTGAAGCTTTCTTT. This sequence encodes CASSPQTANTEAFF. V is TRBV7-9 and J is TRBJ1-1; D is possibly TRBD1 (5 bases). This CDR3 contains 14 residues. Germline CDR1 is SEHNR and CDR2 is FQNEAQ (reference sequence). Trimming cost V 5 bases and J 2 bases, with 12 bases left between them.

A few counts support this clonotype. The chain employs TRBV6-5 and TRBJ1-2; 7 bases match TRBD1. Trimming cost V 4 bases and J 8 bases; bases outside gene matches: 10. This CDR3 comprises 14 residues. The germline CDR1 and CDR2 sequences are MNHEY and SVGAGI. CDR3 amino acids: CASSSTGARSGYTF. The CDR3 DNA sequence: TGTGCCAGCAGTTCCACAGGGGCTAGGTCCGGCTACACCTTC.

A few counts support this clonotype. The chain has TRBV6-5 and TRBJ1-5; weak D call: TRBD1 (6 bases). In germline, CDR1 is MNHEY, CDR2 SVGAGI. Deletions cut 0 bases from V and 7 bases from J, with 13 bases between. The CDR3 has 15 residues. The CDR3 DNA reads as TGTGCCAGCAGTTACTCGAGACAGGTGAGCCAGCCCCAGCATTTT. Amino acid sequence: CASSYSRQVSQPQHF.

This clonotype was recorded at least ten times. This chain uses TRBV7-2 with TRBJ1-2; perhaps TRBD1 as D (6 bases). V dropped 4 bases and J dropped 0 bases, with 12 bases sitting between them. The germline V gene encodes CDR1 SGHTA and CDR2 FQGNSA. This CDR3 is built from 15 residues. Here the CDR3 reads CASSSYRTANYGYTF. As DNA, the CDR3 is TGTGCCAGCAGCTCGTACAGGACAGCTAACTATGGCTACACCTTC.

This clonotype was detected only a few times. The chain joins TRBV6-2 or TRBV6-3 to TRBJ1-6; D ambiguous. V was cut by 7 bases and J by 6 bases, with 10 bases left in between. Germline-derived CDR1 and CDR2 are MNHEY and SVGEGT. The CDR3 contains 13 residues. The CDR3 spells CASTVDANSPLHF. The CDR3 nucleotides read TGTGCCAGCACCGTGGACGCTAATTCACCCCTCCACTTT.

J is TRBJ1-3 and V is TRBV11-2, with D uncertain. V was shortened by 5 bases and J by 4 bases, with 18 bases between the two germline ends. Germline V lookup: CDR1 SGHAT, CDR2 FQNNGV. The CDR3 is 16 amino acids. This CDR3 is CASSQSGGGRGNTIYF. CDR3 nucleotide sequence: TGTGCCAGCAGCCAGAGCGGCGGCGGGAGAGGAAACACCATATATTTT.

In its sample, this clonotype was seen a few times. The chain combines TRBV28 with TRBJ1-3; 7 bases map to TRBD1. The CDR3 consists of 16 residues. V lost 6 bases to trimming and J lost 0 bases; unmatched junction nucleotides: 8. Germline V lookup: CDR1 MDHEN, CDR2 SYDVKM. The CDR3 coding sequence is TGTGCCAGCAGGCGAGGACAGGCCAGCTCTGGAAACACCATATATTTT. Translating gives CASRRGQASSGNTIYF.

This clonotype has only a few counts. This chain connects TRBV4-2 to TRBJ2-3, with 14 bases identical to TRBD2. The CDR3 is 18 amino acids. Unmatched junction bases numbered 7, after V lost 1 base and J lost 4 bases. CDR1 is LGHNA and CDR2 is YNFKEQ in the germline V gene. Written as DNA, the CDR3 is TGTGCCAGCAGCCAAGCAACCGGGACTAGCGGGAGATCAGATACGCAGTATTTT. This encodes CASSQATGTSGRSDTQYF.

This clonotype has a handful of counts. The V gene is TRBV3-1, the J gene TRBJ2-1; TRBD1 matches at 11 bases. In germline, CDR1 is LGHDT, CDR2 YNNKEL (reference sequence). Trimming cost V 4 bases and J 8 bases; bases outside gene matches: 7. The CDR3 runs to 15 residues. The CDR3 bases are TGTGCCAGCAGCCTTGGGACAGGGGGTCGAGATGAGCAGTTCTTC. It is translated as CASSLGTGGRDEQFF.

This clonotype was seen many times. The V gene is TRBV24-1, the J gene TRBJ2-7; 7 bases are a match to TRBD1. The CDR3 totals 12 residues. Trimming removed 4 bases from V and 4 bases from J; junction bases left unmatched: 0. Germline CDR1 is KGHDR and CDR2 is SFDVKD. The CDR3 is CATSETGYEQYF. The CDR3 DNA reads TGTGCCACCAGTGAGACAGGGTACGAGCAGTACTTC.

The CDR3 loop is CASSSASGGSAYNEQFF. CDR3 DNA sequence: TGTGCCAGCTCTTCAGCTTCGGGGGGGAGTGCCTACAATGAGCAGTTCTTC. The rearrangement joins TRBV18 to TRBJ2-1; 8 bases match TRBD2. This CDR3 has 17 amino acids. Germline V lookup: CDR1 KGHSH, CDR2 LQKENI. J was trimmed by 2 bases and V by 6 bases; bases with no gene match: 12.

This clonotype has only a few counts. This rearrangement joins TRBV4-1 to TRBJ2-2; no definite D call. V lost 0 bases, J lost 8 bases, and 4 bases lay in between. CDR1 and CDR2 from the germline V gene are MGHRA and YSYEKL. The CDR3 is 12 amino acids. CDR3 protein: CASSQDIGELFF. The CDR3 region has the DNA TGCGCCAGCAGCCAAGACATAGGGGAGCTGTTTTTT.

The V call is TRBV4-1, the J call TRBJ2-2; D could derive from TRBD1 or TRBD2 (6 bases each). Per the germline V gene, CDR1 is MGHRA and CDR2 is YSYEKL. This CDR3 region has 15 residues. The V and J ends lost 2 bases and 0 bases respectively, with 7 bases between them. The CDR3 here is CASSQRGANTGELFF. CDR3 nucleotides: TGCGCCAGCAGCCAAAGGGGGGCGAACACCGGGGAGCTGTTTTTT.

Only a few counts were recorded for this clonotype. V and J are TRBV20-1 and TRBJ2-1; no reliable D call. Trimming cost V 4 bases and J 7 bases, with 20 bases left between them. The CDR3 length is 15 residues. The germline CDR1 and CDR2 sequences are DFQATT and SNEGSKA (reference sequence). CDR3 sequence (DNA): TGCAGTGCTATGAGTATGAGAGAAACAGATAATGAGCAGTTCTTC. Translation gives CSAMSMRETDNEQFF.

The chain joins TRBV12-3 or TRBV12-4 to TRBJ1-5; no reliable D call. The ends were cut back, 2 bases at V and 2 bases at J, with 7 bases in the middle. The CDR3 is 14 residues long. For the CDR3, the DNA is TGTGCCAGCAGTTTAAGCCAGGGCAATCAGCCCCAGCATTTT. Protein sequence: CASSLSQGNQPQHF.

This clonotype was counted between two and nine times. The gene calls are TRBV7-2 and TRBJ1-4, with D possibly being TRBD1 (6 bases). From germline, CDR1 is SGHTA and CDR2 FQGNSA. The ends were cut back, 5 bases at V and 6 bases at J, with 16 bases in the middle. The CDR3 is made up of 15 amino acids. As DNA, the CDR3 is TGTGCCAGCAGCGGGGGACAAAGGGCGGATGAAAAACTGTTTTTT. This codes for CASSGGQRADEKLFF.